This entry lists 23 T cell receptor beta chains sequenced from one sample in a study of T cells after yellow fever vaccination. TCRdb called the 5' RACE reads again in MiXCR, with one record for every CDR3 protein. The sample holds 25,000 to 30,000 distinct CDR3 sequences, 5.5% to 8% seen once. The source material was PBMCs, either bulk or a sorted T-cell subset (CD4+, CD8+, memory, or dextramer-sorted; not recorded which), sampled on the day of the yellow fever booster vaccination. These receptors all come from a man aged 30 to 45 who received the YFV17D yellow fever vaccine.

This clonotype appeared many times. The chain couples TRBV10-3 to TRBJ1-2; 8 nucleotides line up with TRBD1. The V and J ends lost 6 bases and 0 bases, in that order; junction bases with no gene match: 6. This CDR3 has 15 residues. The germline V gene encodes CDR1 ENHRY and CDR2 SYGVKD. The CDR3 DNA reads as TGTGCCATCAGCGGTGGACAGGGAACTAACTATGGCTACACCTTC. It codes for CAISGGQGTNYGYTF.

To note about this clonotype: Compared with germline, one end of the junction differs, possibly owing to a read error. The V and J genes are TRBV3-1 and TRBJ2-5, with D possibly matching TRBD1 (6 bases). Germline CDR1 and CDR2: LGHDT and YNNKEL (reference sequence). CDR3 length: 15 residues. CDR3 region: CAGSQGIGGAETQYF. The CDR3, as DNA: TGTGCCGGCAGCCAAGGTATAGGGGGAGCAGAGACCCAGTACTTC.

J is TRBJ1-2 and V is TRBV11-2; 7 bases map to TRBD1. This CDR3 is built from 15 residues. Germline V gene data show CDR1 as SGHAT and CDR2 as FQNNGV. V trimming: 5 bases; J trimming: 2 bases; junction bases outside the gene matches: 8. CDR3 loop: CASSPPGQRNYGYTF. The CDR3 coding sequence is TGTGCCAGCAGCCCGCCGGGACAGCGCAACTATGGCTACACCTTC.

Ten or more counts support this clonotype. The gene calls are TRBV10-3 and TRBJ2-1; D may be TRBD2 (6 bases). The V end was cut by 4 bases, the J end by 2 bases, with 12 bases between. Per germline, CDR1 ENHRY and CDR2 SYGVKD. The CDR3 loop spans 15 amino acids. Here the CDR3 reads CAISAVTSTYNEQFF. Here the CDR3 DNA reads TGTGCCATCAGTGCCGTAACTAGCACCTACAATGAGCAGTTCTTC.

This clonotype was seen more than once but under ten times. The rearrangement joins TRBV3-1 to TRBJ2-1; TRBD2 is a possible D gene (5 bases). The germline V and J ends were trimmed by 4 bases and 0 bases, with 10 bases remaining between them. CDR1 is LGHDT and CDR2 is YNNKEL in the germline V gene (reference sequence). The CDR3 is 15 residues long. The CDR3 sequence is CASSRSASSYNEQFF. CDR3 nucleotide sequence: TGTGCCAGCAGCCGTAGCGCTAGCTCCTACAATGAGCAGTTCTTC.

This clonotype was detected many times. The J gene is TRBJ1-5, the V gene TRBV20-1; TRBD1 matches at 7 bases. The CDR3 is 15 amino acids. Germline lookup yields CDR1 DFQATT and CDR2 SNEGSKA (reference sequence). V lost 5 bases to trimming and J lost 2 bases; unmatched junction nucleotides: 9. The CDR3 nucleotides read TGCAGTGCTTGCCGGGGAGGGGGCCGCAATCAGCCCCAGCATTTT. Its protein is CSACRGGGRNQPQHF.

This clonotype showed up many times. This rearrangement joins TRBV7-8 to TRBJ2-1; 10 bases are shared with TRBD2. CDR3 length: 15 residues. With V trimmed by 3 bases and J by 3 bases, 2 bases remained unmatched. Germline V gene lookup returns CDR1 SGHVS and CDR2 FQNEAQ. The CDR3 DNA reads TGTGCCAGCAGCTTGGGACTAGCGATCTACAATGAGCAGTTCTTC. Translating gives CASSLGLAIYNEQFF.

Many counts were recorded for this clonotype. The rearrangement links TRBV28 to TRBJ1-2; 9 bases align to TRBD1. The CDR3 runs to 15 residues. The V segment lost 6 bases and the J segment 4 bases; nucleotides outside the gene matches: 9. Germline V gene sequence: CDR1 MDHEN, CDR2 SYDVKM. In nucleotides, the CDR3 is TGTGCCAGCAGCCCGGGACAGGGAGTTTTCTATGGCTACACCTTC. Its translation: CASSPGQGVFYGYTF.

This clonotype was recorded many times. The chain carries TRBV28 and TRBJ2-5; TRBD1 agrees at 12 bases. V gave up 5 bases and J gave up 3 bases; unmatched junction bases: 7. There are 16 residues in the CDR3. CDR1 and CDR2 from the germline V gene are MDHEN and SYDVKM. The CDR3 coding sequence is TGTGCCAGCAGTACCCGGGACAGGGGGCTGGAAGAGACCCAGTACTTC. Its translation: CASSTRDRGLEETQYF.

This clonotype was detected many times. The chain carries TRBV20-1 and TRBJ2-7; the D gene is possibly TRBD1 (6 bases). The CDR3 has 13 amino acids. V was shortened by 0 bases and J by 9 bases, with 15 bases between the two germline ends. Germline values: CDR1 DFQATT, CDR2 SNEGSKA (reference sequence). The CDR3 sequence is CSARDRTAPRQYF. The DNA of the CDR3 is TGCAGTGCTAGAGACCGGACAGCCCCTCGGCAGTACTTC.

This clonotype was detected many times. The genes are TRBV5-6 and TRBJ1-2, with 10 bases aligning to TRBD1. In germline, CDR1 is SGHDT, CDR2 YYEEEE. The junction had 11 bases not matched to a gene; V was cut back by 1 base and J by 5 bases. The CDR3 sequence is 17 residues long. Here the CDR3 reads CASSLLTGGNGRYGYTF. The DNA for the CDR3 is TGTGCCAGCAGCTTGCTGACAGGGGGCAATGGGAGGTATGGCTACACCTTC.

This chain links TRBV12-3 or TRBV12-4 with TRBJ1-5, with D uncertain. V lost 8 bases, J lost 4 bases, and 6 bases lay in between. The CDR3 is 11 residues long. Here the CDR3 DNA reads TGTGCCAGCGCTGATAATCAGCCCCAGCATTTT. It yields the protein CASADNQPQHF.

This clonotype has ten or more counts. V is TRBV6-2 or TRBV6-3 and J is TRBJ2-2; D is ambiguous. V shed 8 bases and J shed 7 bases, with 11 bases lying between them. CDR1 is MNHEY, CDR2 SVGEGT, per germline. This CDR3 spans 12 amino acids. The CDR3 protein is CASSPIVGELFF. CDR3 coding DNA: TGTGCCAGCTCCCCCATAGTCGGGGAGCTGTTTTTT.

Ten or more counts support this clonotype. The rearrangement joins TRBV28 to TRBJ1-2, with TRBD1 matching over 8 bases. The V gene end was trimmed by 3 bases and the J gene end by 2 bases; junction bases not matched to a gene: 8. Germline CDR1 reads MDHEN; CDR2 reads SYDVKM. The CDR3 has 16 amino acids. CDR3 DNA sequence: TGTGCCAGCAGTTTTTTAGGCAGGGGGCAGAACTATGGCTACACCTTC. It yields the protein CASSFLGRGQNYGYTF.

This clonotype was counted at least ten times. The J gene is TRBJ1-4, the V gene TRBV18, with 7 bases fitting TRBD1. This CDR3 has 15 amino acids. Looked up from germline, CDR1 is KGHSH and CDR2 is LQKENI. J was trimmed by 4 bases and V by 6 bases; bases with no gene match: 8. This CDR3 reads CASSPRDSDNEKLFF. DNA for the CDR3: TGTGCCAGCTCTCCCCGGGACAGCGATAATGAAAAACTGTTTTTT. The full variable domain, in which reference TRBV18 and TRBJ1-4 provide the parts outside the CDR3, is NAGVMQNPRHLVRRRGQEARLRCSPMKGHSHVYWYRQLPEEGLKFMVYLQKENIIDESGMPKERFSAEFPKEGPSILRIQQVVRGDSAAYFCASSPRDSDNEKLFFGSGTQLSVL.

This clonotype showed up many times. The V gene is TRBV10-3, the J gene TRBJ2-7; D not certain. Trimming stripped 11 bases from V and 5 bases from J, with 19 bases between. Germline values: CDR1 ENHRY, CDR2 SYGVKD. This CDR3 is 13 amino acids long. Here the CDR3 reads CAAASFGGNEQYF. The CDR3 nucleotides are TGTGCCGCAGCATCCTTCGGCGGTAACGAGCAGTACTTC.

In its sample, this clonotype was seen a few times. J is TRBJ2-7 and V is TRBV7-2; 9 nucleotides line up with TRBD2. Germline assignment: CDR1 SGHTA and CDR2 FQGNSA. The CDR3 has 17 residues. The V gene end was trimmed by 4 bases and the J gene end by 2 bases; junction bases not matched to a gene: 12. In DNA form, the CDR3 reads TGTGCCAGCAGCTCGGCCCGGGGGCGGGAGGGTCCCTACGAGCAGTACTTC. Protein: CASSSARGREGPYEQYF.

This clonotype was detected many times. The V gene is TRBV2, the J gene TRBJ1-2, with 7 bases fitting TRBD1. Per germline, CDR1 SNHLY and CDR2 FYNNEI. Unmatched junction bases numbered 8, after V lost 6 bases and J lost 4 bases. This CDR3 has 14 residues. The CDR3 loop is CASRWGRGPYGYTF. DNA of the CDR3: TGTGCCAGCAGGTGGGGGAGGGGGCCCTATGGCTACACCTTC.

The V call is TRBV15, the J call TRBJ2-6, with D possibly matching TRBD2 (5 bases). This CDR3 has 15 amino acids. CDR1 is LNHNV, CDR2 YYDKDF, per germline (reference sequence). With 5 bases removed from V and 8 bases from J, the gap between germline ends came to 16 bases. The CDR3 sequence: CATSLAPLLTNVLTF. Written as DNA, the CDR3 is TGTGCCACCAGCCTAGCTCCCCTCTTAACCAACGTCCTGACTTTC.

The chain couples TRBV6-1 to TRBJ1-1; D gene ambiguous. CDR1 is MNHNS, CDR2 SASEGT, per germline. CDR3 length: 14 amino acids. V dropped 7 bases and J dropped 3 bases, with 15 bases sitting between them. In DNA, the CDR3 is TGTGCCAGCAACCGCCGGGGAATGGACACTGAAGCTTTCTTT. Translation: CASNRRGMDTEAFF.

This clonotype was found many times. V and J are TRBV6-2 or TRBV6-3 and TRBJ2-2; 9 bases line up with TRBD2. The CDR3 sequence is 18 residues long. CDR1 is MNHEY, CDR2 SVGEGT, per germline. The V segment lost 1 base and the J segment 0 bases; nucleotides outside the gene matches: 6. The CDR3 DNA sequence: TGTGCCAGCAGTTACTTGGCTAGCGGGGTTGCGAACACCGGGGAGCTGTTTTTT. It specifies CASSYLASGVANTGELFF.

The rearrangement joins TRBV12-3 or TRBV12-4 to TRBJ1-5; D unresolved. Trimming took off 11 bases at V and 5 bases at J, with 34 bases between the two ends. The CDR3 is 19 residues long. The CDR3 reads CACCFSPLALAHGHQPQHF. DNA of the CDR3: TGTGCCTGCTGTTTTTCCCCCCTGGCCCTCGCGCACGGGCATCAGCCCCAGCATTTT.

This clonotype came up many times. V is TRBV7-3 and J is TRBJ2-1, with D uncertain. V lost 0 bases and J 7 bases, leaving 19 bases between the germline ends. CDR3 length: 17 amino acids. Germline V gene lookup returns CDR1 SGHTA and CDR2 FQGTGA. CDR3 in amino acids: CASSLTGVVGPLNEQFF. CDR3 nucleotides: TGTGCCAGCAGCTTAACCGGTGTGGTAGGTCCACTTAATGAGCAGTTCTTC.